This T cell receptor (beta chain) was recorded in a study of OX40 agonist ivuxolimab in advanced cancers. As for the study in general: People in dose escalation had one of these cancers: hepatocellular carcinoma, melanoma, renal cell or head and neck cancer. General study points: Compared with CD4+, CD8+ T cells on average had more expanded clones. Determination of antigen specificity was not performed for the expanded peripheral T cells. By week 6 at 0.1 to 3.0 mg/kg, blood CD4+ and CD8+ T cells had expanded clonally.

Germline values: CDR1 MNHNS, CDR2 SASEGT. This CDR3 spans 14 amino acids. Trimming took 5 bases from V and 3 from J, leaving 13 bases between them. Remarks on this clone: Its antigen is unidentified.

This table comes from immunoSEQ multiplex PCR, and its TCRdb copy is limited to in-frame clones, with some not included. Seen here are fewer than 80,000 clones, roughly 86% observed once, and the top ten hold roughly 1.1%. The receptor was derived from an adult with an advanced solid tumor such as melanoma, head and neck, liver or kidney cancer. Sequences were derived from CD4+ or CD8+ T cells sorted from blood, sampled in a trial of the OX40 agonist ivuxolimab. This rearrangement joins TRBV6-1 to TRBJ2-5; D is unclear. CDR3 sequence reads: CASSSRAGKETQYF. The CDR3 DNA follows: TGTGCCAGCAGTTCCCGGGCAGGAAAAGAGACCCAGTACTTC.